This T cell receptor (beta chain) stems from a study of T-cell memory formation after mild COVID-19. Overall study results and limits: Mostly located in CM and EM were contracting CD4+ clones, with contracting CD8+ clones located in EMRA. Memory sampled before infection contained some responding clones, suggesting cross-reactive memory joined. Second-wave clones that peaked on day 37 lacked confirmed SARS-CoV-2 specificity.

In this sample, this clonotype turned up a few times. The antigen is unknown. V shed 6 bases, J shed 5 bases, and the junction held 7 bases outside the gene matches. The CDR3 covers 14 residues. The germline gives CDR1 DFQATT, CDR2 SNEGSKA (reference sequence). 5'RACE primed at constant segments yielded TCR alpha and TCR beta cDNA libraries bearing sample barcodes and UMIs. TCRdb processed the 5' RACE reads anew with MiXCR; each CDR3 protein has one entry. The data show around 500,000 distinct CDR3 sequences, with 18% seen just once and roughly an eighth held by the top ten. The rearrangement joins TRBV20-1 to TRBJ1-6, with 7 bases identical to TRBD1. This receptor was identified in an adult woman who had mild COVID-19 (a few samples of this study predate the infection). Cell type and time point are not known. The sample was PBMCs or a T cell subset sorted from them (not recorded which). The DNA for the CDR3 is TGCAGTGCCAGCACAGGGGTCAATAATTCACCCCTCCACTTT. Translation: CSASTGVNNSPLHF.